The subject of this entry is one TCR beta chain. This sample stems from a study of blood T cell repertoires in COVID-19. Background on the study: Collection of acute and convalescent COVID-19 samples took place in the United States, Italy and Spain.

How the authors handled the data: Amplification with reference gene primers provided the estimates of nucleated cell counts. Sequenced by immunoSEQ multiplex PCR; TCRdb stores in-frame clones only, minus some. V and J calls and clone size are those listed in that table; D and trimming were worked out from the DNA. The sample has 150,000 to 200,000 clones, roughly 89% seen once. Trimming left V 7 bases short and J 3 bases short, with 9 bases between. Germline loops: CDR1 MDHEN, CDR2 SYDVKM. The CDR3 runs to 12 residues. The Seattle patients, enrolled during active infection, were followed longitudinally.

The chain joins TRBV28 to TRBJ1-2; the D gene is possibly TRBD1 (5 bases). The clonotype was recovered from a woman in her 70s with COVID-19, enrolled during active disease. The sample was peripheral blood. The DNA for the CDR3 is TGTGCCAGCACACAGGTCGACTATGGCTACACCTTC. Residues: CASTQVDYGYTF.